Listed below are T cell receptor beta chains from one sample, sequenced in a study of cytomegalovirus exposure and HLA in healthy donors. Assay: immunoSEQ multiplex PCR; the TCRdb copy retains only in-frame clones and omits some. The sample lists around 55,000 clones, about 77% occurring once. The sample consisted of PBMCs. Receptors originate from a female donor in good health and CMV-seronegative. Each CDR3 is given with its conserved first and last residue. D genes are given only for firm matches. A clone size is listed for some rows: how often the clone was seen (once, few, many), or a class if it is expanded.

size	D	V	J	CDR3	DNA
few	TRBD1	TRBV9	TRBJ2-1	CASSVVPGQGIHEQFF	TGTGCCAGCAGCGTAGTCCCCGGACAGGGGATCCATGAGCAGTTCTTC
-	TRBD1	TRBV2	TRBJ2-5	CASSQDRGDQETQYF	TGTGCCAGCAGTCAGGACAGGGGGGACCAAGAGACCCAGTACTTC
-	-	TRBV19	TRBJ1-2	CASKSGNYGYTF	TGTGCCAGTAAATCAGGGAACTATGGCTACACCTTC
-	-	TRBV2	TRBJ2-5	CASNVGGETQYF	TGTGCCAGCAATGTGGGAGGAGAGACCCAGTACTTC
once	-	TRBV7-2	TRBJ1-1	CASSLGPGQSEAFF	TGTGCCAGCAGCTTAGGCCCCGGACAGTCAGAAGCTTTCTTT
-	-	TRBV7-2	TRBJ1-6	CASSFQGSYNSPLHF	TGTGCCAGCAGCTTTCAGGGCTCCTATAATTCACCCCTCCACTTT
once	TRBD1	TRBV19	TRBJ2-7	CASSRGQGGSYEQYF	TGTGCCAGTAGTAGAGGACAGGGGGGTTCCTACGAGCAGTACTTC
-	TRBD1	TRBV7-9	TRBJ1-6	CASSLDRDSPLHF	TGTGCCAGCAGCTTGGACAGGGACTCACCCCTCCACTTT
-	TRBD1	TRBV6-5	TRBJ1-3	CASSYDRGGNTIYF	TGTGCCAGCAGTTACGACAGGGGTGGAAACACCATATATTTT
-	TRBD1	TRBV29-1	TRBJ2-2	CSVEGGQGVDTGELFF	TGCAGCGTTGAAGGGGGACAGGGAGTGGACACCGGGGAGCTGTTTTTT
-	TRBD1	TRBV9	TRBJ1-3	CASSVMGQGDTIYF	TGTGCCAGCAGCGTAATGGGACAGGGAGACACCATATATTTT
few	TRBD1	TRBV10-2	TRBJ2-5	CASSEQGKQETQYF	TGCGCCAGCAGTGAACAGGGGAAACAAGAGACCCAGTACTTC
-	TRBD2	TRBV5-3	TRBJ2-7	CARSPTGTSGRTISYEQYF	TGTGCCAGAAGCCCGACCGGGACTAGCGGGAGGACGATATCCTACGAGCAGTACTTC
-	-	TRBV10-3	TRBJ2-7	CAISPTVYEQYF	TGTGCCATCAGCCCAACAGTCTACGAGCAGTACTTC
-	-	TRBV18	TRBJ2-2	CASSPGSTGELFF	TGTGCCAGCTCACCAGGGAGCACCGGGGAGCTGTTTTTT
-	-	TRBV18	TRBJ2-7	CASSPPSDPYEQYF	TGTGCCAGCTCACCACCCAGCGACCCCTACGAGCAGTACTTC
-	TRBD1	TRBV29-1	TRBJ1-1	CSVEDRGDTEAFF	TGCAGCGTAGAGGACAGGGGGGACACTGAAGCTTTCTTT
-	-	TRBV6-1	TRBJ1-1	CASSVALARQAFF	TGTGCCAGCAGTGTAGCTCTGGCCCGCCAAGCTTTCTTT
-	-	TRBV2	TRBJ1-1	CASRSGPQGGDWTEAFF	TGTGCCAGCAGATCCGGGCCCCAGGGAGGGGATTGGACTGAAGCTTTCTTT
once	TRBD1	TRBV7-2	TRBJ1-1	CASSSLLQGAGGTEAFF	TGTGCCAGCAGCTCACTTCTACAGGGGGCCGGAGGCACTGAAGCTTTCTTT
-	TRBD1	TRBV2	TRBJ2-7	CASSGDRVNEQYF	TGTGCCAGCAGTGGGGACAGGGTGAACGAGCAGTACTTC
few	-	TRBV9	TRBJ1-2	CASSVGGDYGYTF	TGTGCCAGCAGCGTAGGGGGGGACTATGGCTACACCTTC
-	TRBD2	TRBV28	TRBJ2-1	CASRRGRLGLGSYNEQFF	TGTGCCAGCAGACGAGGACGGCTGGGACTAGGGAGCTACAATGAGCAGTTCTTC
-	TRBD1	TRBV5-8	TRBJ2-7	CASSLEDRGPYEQYF	TGTGCCAGCAGCCTAGAGGACAGGGGGCCCTACGAGCAGTACTTC
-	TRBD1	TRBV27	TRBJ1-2	CASSLTWTGTYGYTF	TGTGCCAGCAGTTTGACCTGGACAGGCACCTATGGCTACACCTTC
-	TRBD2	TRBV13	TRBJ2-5	CASSSGTSGGRETQYF	TGTGCCAGCAGCTCCGGGACTAGCGGGGGTCGGGAGACCCAGTACTTC
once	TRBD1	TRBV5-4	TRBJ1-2	CASSSYTTGEYGYTF	TGTGCCAGCAGCTCCTACACTACAGGGGAATATGGCTACACCTTC
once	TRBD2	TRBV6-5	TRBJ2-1	CASRGAGGDGNEQFF	TGTGCCAGCCGAGGTGCGGGAGGGGATGGCAATGAGCAGTTCTTC
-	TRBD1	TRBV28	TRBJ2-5	CASSLLGKGALSGTQYF	TGTGCCAGCAGTTTATTAGGGAAGGGGGCGTTGTCGGGGACCCAGTACTTC
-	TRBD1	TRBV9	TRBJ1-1	CASSVEQGVRGTEAFF	TGTGCCAGCAGCGTAGAACAGGGGGTTCGGGGGACTGAAGCTTTCTTT
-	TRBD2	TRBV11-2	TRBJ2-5	CASSLGWGAGETQYF	TGTGCCAGCAGCTTAGGGTGGGGAGCGGGGGAGACCCAGTACTTC
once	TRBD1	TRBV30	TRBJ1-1	CAWSGTGVTEAFF	TGTGCCTGGAGTGGGACAGGGGTCACTGAAGCTTTCTTT
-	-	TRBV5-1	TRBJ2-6	CASSLAGTTGANVLTF	TGCGCCAGCAGCTTGGCCGGGACAACTGGGGCCAACGTCCTGACTTTC
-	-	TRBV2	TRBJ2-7	CASSDGAGIGSYEQYF	TGTGCCAGCAGTGACGGGGCGGGGATCGGGTCCTACGAGCAGTACTTC
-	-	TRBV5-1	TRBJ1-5	CASSLHSNQPQHF	TGCGCCAGCAGCTTACATAGCAATCAGCCCCAGCATTTT
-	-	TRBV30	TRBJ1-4	CAWSAGNVEKLFF	TGTGCCTGGAGTGCGGGGAATGTTGAAAAACTGTTTTTT
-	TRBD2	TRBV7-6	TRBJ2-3	CASSLVLAGGFTDTQYF	TGTGCCAGCAGCTTAGTTTTAGCGGGAGGGTTCACAGATACGCAGTATTTT
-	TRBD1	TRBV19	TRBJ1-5	CASSKGTGGYQPQHF	TGTGCCAGTAGTAAGGGCACAGGGGGGTATCAGCCCCAGCATTTT
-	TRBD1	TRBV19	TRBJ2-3	CASSRRQGKSGDTQYF	TGTGCCAGTAGTAGACGACAGGGGAAGAGCGGAGATACGCAGTATTTT
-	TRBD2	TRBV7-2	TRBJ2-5	CASSLRASGGALETQYF	TGTGCCAGCAGCTTAAGGGCTAGCGGGGGGGCCTTAGAGACCCAGTACTTC
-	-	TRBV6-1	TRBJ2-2	CASNSGSGYTGELFF	TGTGCCAGTAATAGTGGGAGCGGATACACCGGGGAGCTGTTTTTT
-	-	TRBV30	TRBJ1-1	CAWNLRGPAFF	TGTGCCTGGAACCTCAGGGGCCCGGCTTTCTTT
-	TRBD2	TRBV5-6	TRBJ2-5	CASSSGLAGGDF	TGTGCCAGCAGCTCAGGACTAGCGGGAGGTGACTTC
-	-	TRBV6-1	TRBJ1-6	CASSRRDSPLHF	TGTGCCAGCAGTCGTCGGGATTCACCCCTCCACTTT
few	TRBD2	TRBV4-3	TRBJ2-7	CASSQEAGDNEQYF	TGCGCCAGCAGCCAAGAAGCGGGAGATAACGAGCAGTACTTC
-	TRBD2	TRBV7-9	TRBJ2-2	CASSAGGAAGTGELFF	TGTGCCAGCAGCGCCGGGGGGGCGGCGGGCACCGGGGAGCTGTTTTTT
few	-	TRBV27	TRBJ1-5	CASSLLGRDQPQHF	TGTGCCAGCAGTCTCCTGGGTCGGGATCAGCCCCAGCATTTT
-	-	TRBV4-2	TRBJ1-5	CASSQGVGDQPQHF	TGTGCCAGCAGCCAAGGGGTCGGAGATCAGCCCCAGCATTTT
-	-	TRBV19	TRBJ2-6	CASNEGGSGANVLTF	TGTGCCAGTAACGAGGGCGGCTCTGGGGCCAACGTCCTGACTTTC
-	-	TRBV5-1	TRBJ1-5	CASSLAGGQPQHF	TGCGCCAGCAGCTTGGCGGGGGGTCAGCCCCAGCATTTT
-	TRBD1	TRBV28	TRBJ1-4	CASNSGGSGEKLFF	TGTGCCAGCAATTCAGGGGGGTCGGGTGAAAAACTGTTTTTT
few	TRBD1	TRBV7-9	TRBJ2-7	CASQIGTGAYEQYF	TGTGCCAGCCAAATCGGGACAGGGGCTTACGAGCAGTACTTC
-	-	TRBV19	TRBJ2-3	CASRFSDSTDTQYF	TGTGCCAGTAGGTTTAGCGACAGCACAGATACGCAGTATTTT
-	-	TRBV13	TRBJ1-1	CASSVPGTQGLAEAFF	TGTGCCAGCAGCGTGCCCGGGACACAGGGTCTCGCTGAAGCTTTCTTT
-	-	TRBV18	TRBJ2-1	CASSPAGSGNEQFF	TGTGCCAGCTCACCAGCGGGATCAGGTAATGAGCAGTTCTTC